This T cell receptor (beta chain) was found in a study of cytomegalovirus exposure and HLA in healthy donors. Findings and caveats of the study: The authors judged a highly shared variant cluster likely a sequencing artifact.

The CDR3 runs to 14 residues. Deletions cut 5 bases from V and 7 bases from J, with 12 bases between. CDR1 and CDR2 from the germline V gene are MNHNS and SASEGT. Healthy individuals who donated bone marrow served as the donors. PCR was performed using 60 Vbeta and 13 Jbeta primers. Produced via immunoSEQ multiplex PCR; TCRdb's table is partial and in-frame only. The table lists under 200,000 clones, 79% of them singletons. A word on this clone: Antigen unknown.

This TCR was sampled from a man aged 40-49 years in good health and CMV-seronegative. The sequenced sample consisted of PBMCs. This chain connects TRBV6-1 to TRBJ1-6; TRBD1 might be the D (5 bases). The CDR3, as DNA: TGTGCCAGCAGTTCAGGGCTTGGGAATTCACCCCTCCACTTT. Its protein product is CASSSGLGNSPLHF.